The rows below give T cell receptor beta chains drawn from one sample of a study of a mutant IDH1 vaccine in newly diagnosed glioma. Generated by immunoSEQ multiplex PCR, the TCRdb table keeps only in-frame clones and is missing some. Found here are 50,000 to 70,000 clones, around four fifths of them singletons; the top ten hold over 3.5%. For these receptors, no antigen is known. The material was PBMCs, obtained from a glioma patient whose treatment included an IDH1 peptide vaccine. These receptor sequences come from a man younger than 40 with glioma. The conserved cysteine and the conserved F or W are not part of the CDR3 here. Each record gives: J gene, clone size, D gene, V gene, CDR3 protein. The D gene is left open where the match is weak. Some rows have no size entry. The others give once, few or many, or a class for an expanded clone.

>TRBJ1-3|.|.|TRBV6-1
ASSFLQGSGNTIY
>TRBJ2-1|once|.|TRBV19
ASSLSSQGPYNEQF
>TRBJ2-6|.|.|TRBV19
ASSFQGSGANVLT
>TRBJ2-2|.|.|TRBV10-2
ASSAGSGELF
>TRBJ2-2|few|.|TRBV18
ASSPRTGIANTGELF
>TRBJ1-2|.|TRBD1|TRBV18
ASSLQPGQGARGYT
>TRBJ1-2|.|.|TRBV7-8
ASSLARTGYT
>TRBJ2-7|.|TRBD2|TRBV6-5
ASSRSSGPPYEQY
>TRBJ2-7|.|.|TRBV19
ASSAYTGASYEQY
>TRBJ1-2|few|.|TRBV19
ASSFAGPEVYT
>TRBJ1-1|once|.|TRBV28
ASSAQGKAF
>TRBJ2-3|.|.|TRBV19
ASRGASTDTQY
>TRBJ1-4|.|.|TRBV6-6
ASSPNRENEKLF
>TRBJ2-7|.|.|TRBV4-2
ASSQGGSPYEQY
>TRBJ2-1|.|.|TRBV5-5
ASSLATAGYHNEQF
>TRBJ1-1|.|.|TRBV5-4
ASSLSGDWTEAF
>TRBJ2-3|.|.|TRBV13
ASSFSSTDTQY
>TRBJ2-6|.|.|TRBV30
AWSVRMGMAGANVLT
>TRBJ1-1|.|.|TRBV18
ASSPGTANTEAF
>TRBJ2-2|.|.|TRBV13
ASRSRGTGELF
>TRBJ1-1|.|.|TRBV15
ATSRGSDSSEAF
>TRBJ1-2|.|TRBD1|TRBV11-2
ASSLDGRTGFFNYGYT
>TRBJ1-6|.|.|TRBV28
ASRPPVGDSPLH
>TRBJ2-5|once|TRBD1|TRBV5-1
ASSPRTGLETQY
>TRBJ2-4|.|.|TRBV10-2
ASSERVLTIAKNIQY
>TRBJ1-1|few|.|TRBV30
AWSPGWGTEAF
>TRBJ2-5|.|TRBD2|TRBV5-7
ASSLAGGLQETQY
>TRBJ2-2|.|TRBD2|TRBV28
ASSITSANTGELF
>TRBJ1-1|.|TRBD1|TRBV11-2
ASSSGQGANGAF
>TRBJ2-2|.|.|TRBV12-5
ASGLAKTANTGELF
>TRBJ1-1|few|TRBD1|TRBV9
ASSVSGGLTEAF
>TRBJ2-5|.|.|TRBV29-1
SVPTDGPQETQY
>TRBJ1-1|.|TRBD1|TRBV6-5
ASSYRTGVSEAF
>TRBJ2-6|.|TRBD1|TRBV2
ASSGRDRDSGANVLT
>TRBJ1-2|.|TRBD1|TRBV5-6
ASSFEGARGYT
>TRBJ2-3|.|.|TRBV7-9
ASSLGRPADTQY
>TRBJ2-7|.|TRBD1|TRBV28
ASSIVEDRGDYEQY
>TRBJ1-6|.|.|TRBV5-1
ASSPDSMGGGSPLH
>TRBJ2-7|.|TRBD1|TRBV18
ASSPFSDRAFYEQY
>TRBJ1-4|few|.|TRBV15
ATSRDLVSVNEKLF
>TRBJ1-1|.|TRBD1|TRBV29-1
SARQGGVTEAF
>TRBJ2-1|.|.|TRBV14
ASSFLDSSYNEQF
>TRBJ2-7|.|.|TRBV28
ASNLMTDREQY
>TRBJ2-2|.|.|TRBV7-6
ASSPRGTNTGELF
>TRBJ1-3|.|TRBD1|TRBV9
ASITGLDRGGNTIY
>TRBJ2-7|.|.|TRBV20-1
SASRSYEQY
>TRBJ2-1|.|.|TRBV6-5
ASSYEGGGEQF